The 15 T cell receptor beta chains reported below all come from one sample, sequenced in a study of response to subunit inactivated influenza vaccine. TCRdb processed the RT-PCR reads anew with MiXCR; each CDR3 protein has one entry. The sample holds approximately 530,000 distinct CDR3 sequences, around 8% seen once. The source material was PBMCs from blood, sampled about 24 months after vaccination. These receptors all come from a man in his fifties or sixties who received an inactivated influenza vaccine.

This clonotype was found a few times. The genes are TRBV29-1 and TRBJ2-1; D is ambiguous. The germline CDR1 and CDR2 sequences are SQVTM and ANQGSEA. The CDR3 has 12 residues. Trimming removed 4 bases from V and 3 bases from J, with 7 bases in between. This chain's CDR3 is CSVGWGYNEQFF. The CDR3 bases are TGCAGCGTTGGTTGGGGCTACAATGAGCAGTTCTTC.

In this sample, this clonotype turned up many times. The chain has TRBV5-1 and TRBJ2-7, with D possibly being TRBD1 (6 bases). CDR3 length: 13 residues. Trimming pared 3 bases from V and 5 bases from J, leaving 12 bases between. Germline lookup yields CDR1 SGHRS and CDR2 YFSETQ. CDR3 coding DNA: TGCGCCAGCAGCTCTGGACAGAGGCACGAGCAGTACTTC. Translating gives CASSSGQRHEQYF.

The chain uses TRBV5-5 and TRBJ1-2; no reliable D call. The CDR3 covers 14 residues. V was trimmed by 2 bases and J by 2 bases, leaving 10 bases between them. Looked up from germline, CDR1 is SGHKS and CDR2 is YYEKEE (reference sequence). CDR3 in DNA: TGTGCCAGCAGCTTCCACGGCCGAAACTATGGCTACACCTTC. It yields the protein CASSFHGRNYGYTF.

This clonotype was detected many times. Here the CDR3 reads CASSSQASQETQYF. DNA of the CDR3: TGTGCCAGCAGCTCACAGGCATCCCAAGAGACCCAGTACTTC. This chain connects TRBV7-2 to TRBJ2-5; TRBD1 is a possible D gene (5 bases). V lost 4 bases to trimming and J lost 1 base, with 10 bases between them. The germline V gene has CDR1 SGHTA and CDR2 FQGNSA. The CDR3 consists of 14 residues.

This clonotype showed up just a few times. The V and J genes are TRBV7-2 and TRBJ1-2, with a weak D call TRBD1 (6 bases). Trimming took 4 bases from V and 6 from J, leaving 9 bases between them. Germline-derived CDR1 and CDR2 are SGHTA and FQGNSA. The CDR3 is made up of 12 amino acids. The CDR3 DNA reads TGTGCCAGCAGCTCGTCAGGGGATGGCTACACCTTC. This translates into CASSSSGDGYTF.

This clonotype has more than one count but fewer than ten. The chain combines TRBV20-1 with TRBJ2-5; D ambiguous. Trimming took 1 base from V and 5 from J, leaving 11 bases between them. Germline CDR1 DFQATT, CDR2 SNEGSKA (reference sequence). This CDR3 is built from 13 residues. The CDR3 DNA sequence: TGCAGTGCTAGAGTTCCAGGTCGGGAGACCCAGTACTTC. Translation: CSARVPGRETQYF.

This clonotype occurred a few times. The V and J genes are TRBV20-1 and TRBJ2-7; the D gene is possibly TRBD1 (5 bases). Trimming left V 1 base short and J 6 bases short, with 13 bases between. This CDR3 is built from 13 residues. Germline V gene sequence: CDR1 DFQATT, CDR2 SNEGSKA (reference sequence). CDR3 DNA sequence: TGCAGTGCTAGAGGGCAGGGCGTTAGCGAGCAGTACTTC. Translating it yields CSARGQGVSEQYF.

The chain has TRBV4-1 and TRBJ2-5; TRBD2 matches at 10 bases. Per germline, CDR1 MGHRA and CDR2 YSYEKL. Germline trimming cut 3 bases from V and 2 bases from J; bases unmatched to any gene: 18. The CDR3 length is 20 residues. CDR3 sequence reads: CASSHHPADGSGGRQETQYF. Here the CDR3 DNA reads TGCGCCAGCAGCCACCATCCCGCTGATGGTAGCGGGGGGAGACAAGAGACCCAGTACTTC.

The genes are TRBV6-1 and TRBJ1-5; 9 nucleotides line up with TRBD1. CDR3 length: 15 residues. V shed 7 bases and J 7 bases; nucleotides not matched to a gene: 11. CDR1 is MNHNS and CDR2 is SASEGT in the germline V gene. CDR3 sequence (DNA): TGTGCCAGCACCCCGGGGGGACAGGGTTTCCAGCCCCAGCATTTT. It is translated as CASTPGGQGFQPQHF.

A few counts support this clonotype. V gene TRBV7-8 combines with J gene TRBJ1-3; D remains unclear. Germline CDR1 SGHVS, CDR2 FQNEAQ. Trimming pared 10 bases from V and 2 bases from J, leaving 18 bases between. The CDR3 loop spans 15 amino acids. The CDR3 sequence: CATSSGIGPGNTIYF. The CDR3, as DNA: TGTGCCACATCAAGCGGGATAGGGCCTGGAAACACCATATATTTT. The full variable domain, its missing parts supplied by reference TRBV7-8 and TRBJ1-3, is GAGVSQSPRYKVAKRGQDVALRCDPISGHVSLFWYQQALGQGPEFLTYFQNEAQLDKSGLPSDRFFAERPEGSVSTLKIQRTQQEDSAVYLCATSSGIGPGNTIYFGEGSWLTVV.

J is TRBJ2-7 and V is TRBV5-1; possible D gene TRBD1, 5 bases. V gave up 4 bases and J gave up 4 bases, with 15 bases separating them. This CDR3 has 14 residues. Germline CDR1 reads SGHRS; CDR2 reads YFSETQ. This CDR3 reads CASSLGDSRYEQYF. DNA for the CDR3: TGCGCCAGCAGCCTTGGTGACAGTCGTTACGAGCAGTACTTC.

There are many counts of this clonotype. V is TRBV20-1 and J is TRBJ1-6; no definite D call. Germline V gene sequence: CDR1 DFQATT, CDR2 SNEGSKA (reference sequence). V shed 5 bases and J shed 0 bases, with 11 bases lying between them. This CDR3 is 15 amino acids long. CDR3 residues: CSAQMGSSYNSPLHF. CDR3 DNA: TGCAGTGCTCAGATGGGGTCCTCCTATAATTCACCCCTCCACTTT.

This clonotype was detected ten times or more. The genes are TRBV28 and TRBJ2-3; D call uncertain. CDR3 length: 11 residues. V dropped 7 bases and J dropped 5 bases, with 7 bases sitting between them. Germline-derived CDR1 and CDR2 are MDHEN and SYDVKM. The DNA for the CDR3 is TGTGCCAGCACCCTAGTAGATACGCAGTATTTT. As protein: CASTLVDTQYF.

This clonotype has at least ten counts. The rearrangement links TRBV6-5 to TRBJ2-5, with 11 bases identical to TRBD2. Looked up from germline, CDR1 is MNHEY and CDR2 is SVGAGI. Trimming removed 5 bases from V and 5 bases from J; junction bases left unmatched: 7. The CDR3 contains 15 residues. The CDR3 nucleotides are TGTGCCAGCAGTATACTAGCGGGAGTAGGGGAGACCCAGTACTTC. Amino acid sequence: CASSILAGVGETQYF.

This clonotype was recorded at least ten times. The chain is built from TRBV6-2 or TRBV6-3 and TRBJ1-5; possibly TRBD1 for D (6 bases). The CDR3 is 15 amino acids. The V end lost 7 bases, the J end lost 7 bases, and 20 bases lay between the germline ends. Germline V CDR1 and CDR2: MNHEY, SVGEGT. CDR3 bases: TGTGCCAGCACCAACGGGGGCAGGGGTAGGCAGCCCCAGCATTTT. Its protein product is CASTNGGRGRQPQHF.